The 17 T cell receptor beta chains in this list originate from one sample, sequenced in a study of blood T cells in healthy people across ages. The authors ran a second PCR of roughly 6 to 12 cycles using a sample-barcoded 5' primer and a J-beta primer mix. TCRdb re-called the 5' RACE reads with MiXCR, one entry per CDR3 protein. The repertoire holds 1.4 million to 1.5 million distinct CDR3 sequences, 42% seen once, with approximately 7.9% in the top ten. Sequenced sample: blood. The receptors derive from a woman aged 18-30 years in good health.

In its sample, this clonotype was seen a few times. This chain connects TRBV20-1 to TRBJ2-1; 9 nucleotides align to TRBD2. This CDR3 comprises 13 residues. CDR1 is DFQATT, CDR2 SNEGSKA, per germline (reference sequence). V was pared by 0 bases and J by 14 bases, with 8 bases of the junction left unmatched. The CDR3 loop is CSARERAGGREFF. The CDR3 nucleotides are TGCAGTGCTAGAGAGAGGGCGGGGGGGCGCGAGTTCTTC.

The rearrangement joins TRBV3-1 to TRBJ1-6, with D tentatively TRBD1 (5 bases). Trimming cost V 4 bases and J 0 bases, with 10 bases left between them. The germline gives CDR1 LGHDT, CDR2 YNNKEL (reference sequence). The CDR3 is 16 amino acids. CDR3 in amino acids: CASSLRQSSYNSPLHF. The CDR3 region has the DNA TGTGCCAGCAGCCTTAGACAGAGCTCCTATAATTCACCCCTCCACTTT.

V and J are TRBV6-5 and TRBJ2-7, with 9 bases identical to TRBD1. This CDR3 spans 15 amino acids. J lost 0 bases, V lost 7 bases, and 7 bases had no gene match. Per germline, CDR1 MNHEY and CDR2 SVGAGI. The DNA of the CDR3 is TGTGCCAGCAAAAGGACAGGGGTTATCTCCTACGAGCAGTACTTC. Translating it yields CASKRTGVISYEQYF.

As regards this clonotype: A single base separates this from a much larger clone, so it may be a read error. The chain combines TRBV29-1 with TRBJ2-5, with TRBD1 identical over 8 bases. Germline CDR1 SQVTM, CDR2 ANQGSEA. There are 12 residues in the CDR3. Here the CDR3 reads CSVRQGKETQCF. Here the CDR3 DNA reads TGCAGCGTCAGACAGGGGAAAGAGACCCAGTGCTTC.

This clonotype was recorded a few times. The rearrangement links TRBV9 to TRBJ2-1, with 9 bases aligning to TRBD2. The germline V gene has CDR1 SGDLS and CDR2 YYNGEE. V gave up 0 bases and J gave up 5 bases; unmatched junction bases: 9. CDR3 size: 17 residues. CDR3 bases: TGTGCCAGCAGCGTAGGTAGCGGGAGTTTCTGGGACAATGAGCAGTTCTTC. Translation: CASSVGSGSFWDNEQFF.

The V and J genes are TRBV4-2 and TRBJ1-2; D uncertain. There are 14 residues in the CDR3. V lost 0 bases to trimming and J lost 4 bases, with 9 bases between them. Germline CDR1 LGHNA, CDR2 YNFKEQ. The CDR3 nucleotides read TGTGCCAGCAGCCAAGATGAGGGTCCCTATGGCTACACCTTC. This sequence encodes CASSQDEGPYGYTF.

On this clonotype: Relative to the germline gene, one junction end is altered; a read error may explain this. This CDR3 reads CASGQEAGYGYTF. CDR3 nucleotide sequence: TGCGCCAGCGGCCAAGAAGCCGGGTATGGCTACACCTTC. The chain carries TRBV4-1 and TRBJ1-2; D ambiguous. The CDR3 is 13 residues long. Per germline, CDR1 MGHRA and CDR2 YSYEKL.

The chain combines TRBV5-1 with TRBJ1-6, with D possibly matching TRBD1 (6 bases). CDR1 SGHRS and CDR2 YFSETQ come from the germline V gene. V lost 4 bases and J 10 bases, leaving 18 bases between the germline ends. The CDR3 runs to 15 residues. Here the CDR3 reads CASSLIQGLESPLHF. The CDR3 DNA sequence: TGCGCCAGCAGCCTAATCCAGGGGTTGGAATCACCCCTCCACTTT.

The V call is TRBV7-2, the J call TRBJ2-7; weak D call: TRBD2 (5 bases). Germline loops: CDR1 SGHTA, CDR2 FQGNSA. V dropped 5 bases and J dropped 2 bases, with 19 bases sitting between them. The length of the CDR3 is 16 residues. The CDR3 loop is CASSPRGGSLAYEQYF. In DNA form, the CDR3 reads TGTGCCAGCAGCCCAAGAGGCGGGTCTCTAGCCTACGAGCAGTACTTC.

This chain connects TRBV12-3 or TRBV12-4 to TRBJ1-1; D possibly corresponds to TRBD1 (5 bases). The CDR3 length is 15 residues. With 4 bases removed from V and 2 bases from J, the gap between germline ends came to 14 bases. For the CDR3, the DNA is TGTGCCAGCAGTTACCGGATGGGGGGAAACACTGAAGCTTTCTTT. This codes for CASSYRMGGNTEAFF.

The V call is TRBV20-1, the J call TRBJ2-4; 8 bases map to TRBD1. This CDR3 region has 13 residues. The V gene end was trimmed by 1 base and the J gene end by 4 bases; junction bases not matched to a gene: 0. Germline loops: CDR1 DFQATT, CDR2 SNEGSKA (reference sequence). CDR3 protein: CSARGDRKNIQYF. Written as DNA, the CDR3 is TGCAGTGCTAGAGGGGACAGGAAAAACATTCAGTACTTC.

This clonotype was counted a few times. The gene calls are TRBV20-1 and TRBJ2-1, with D unclear. The germline V and J ends were trimmed by 1 base and 7 bases, with 14 bases remaining between them. Germline loops: CDR1 DFQATT, CDR2 SNEGSKA (reference sequence). The CDR3 sequence is 14 residues long. In DNA form, the CDR3 reads TGCAGTGCTAGAGGCGGTTTCAAGGGTAATGAGCAGTTCTTC. Its protein is CSARGGFKGNEQFF.

The chain employs TRBV11-2 and TRBJ2-2; TRBD1 agrees at 8 bases. Looked up from germline, CDR1 is SGHAT and CDR2 is FQNNGV. The CDR3 has 16 residues. The V segment lost 5 bases and the J segment 1 base; nucleotides outside the gene matches: 6. In DNA, the CDR3 is TGTGCCAGCAGCCAGGGACAGGTATTGAACACCGGGGAGCTGTTTTTT. It is translated as CASSQGQVLNTGELFF.

This clonotype was seen only a few times. The rearrangement links TRBV3-1 to TRBJ2-1; D is possibly TRBD1 or TRBD2 (5 bases each). CDR1 LGHDT and CDR2 YNNKEL come from the germline V gene (reference sequence). This CDR3 region has 17 residues. Trimming stripped 2 bases from V and 8 bases from J, with 22 bases between. The CDR3 region has the DNA TGTGCCAGCAGCCAACTTCAACTCCGGGACCCCGTCTATGAGCAGTTCTTC. It translates to CASSQLQLRDPVYEQFF.

V gene TRBV3-1 combines with J gene TRBJ1-1; D might be TRBD1 (5 bases). The germline V gene has CDR1 LGHDT and CDR2 YNNKEL (reference sequence). This CDR3 has 14 amino acids. The V gene lost 1 base and the J gene lost 4 bases, with 10 bases spanning the gap. For the CDR3, the DNA is TGTGCCAGCAGCCAAGTGGGACCGGGCACTGAAGCTTTCTTT. Translated: CASSQVGPGTEAFF.

This rearrangement joins TRBV3-1 to TRBJ2-1; TRBD2 matches 7 bases. The length of the CDR3 is 17 residues. CDR1 and CDR2 from the germline V gene are LGHDT and YNNKEL (reference sequence). Trimming took 5 bases from V and 8 from J; bases not matched to a gene: 18. The CDR3 coding sequence is TGTGCCAGCAGCTCCCCACGTCGCCCGGGAGGAGTGGATGAGCAGTTCTTC. It translates to CASSSPRRPGGVDEQFF.

J is TRBJ1-3 and V is TRBV11-1; D ambiguous. This CDR3 has 16 amino acids. Trimming cost V 5 bases and J 0 bases, with 14 bases left between them. Per germline, CDR1 SGHAT and CDR2 FQDESV (reference sequence). The CDR3 region is CASSPRATVSGNTIYF. The CDR3 nucleotides read TGTGCCAGCAGCCCGAGGGCGACTGTCTCTGGAAACACCATATATTTT.